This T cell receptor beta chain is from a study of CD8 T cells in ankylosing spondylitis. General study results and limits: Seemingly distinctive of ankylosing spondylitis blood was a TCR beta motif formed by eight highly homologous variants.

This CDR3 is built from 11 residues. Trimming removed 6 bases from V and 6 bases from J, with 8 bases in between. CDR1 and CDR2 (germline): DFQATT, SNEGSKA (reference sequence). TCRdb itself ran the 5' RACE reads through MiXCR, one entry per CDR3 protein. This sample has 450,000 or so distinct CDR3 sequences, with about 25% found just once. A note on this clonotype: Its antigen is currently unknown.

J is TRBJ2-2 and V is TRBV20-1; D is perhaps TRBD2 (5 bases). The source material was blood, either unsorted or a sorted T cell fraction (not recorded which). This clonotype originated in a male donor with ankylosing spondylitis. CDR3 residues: CSALGAGELFF. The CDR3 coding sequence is TGCAGTGCCTTGGGAGCCGGGGAGCTGTTTTTT.